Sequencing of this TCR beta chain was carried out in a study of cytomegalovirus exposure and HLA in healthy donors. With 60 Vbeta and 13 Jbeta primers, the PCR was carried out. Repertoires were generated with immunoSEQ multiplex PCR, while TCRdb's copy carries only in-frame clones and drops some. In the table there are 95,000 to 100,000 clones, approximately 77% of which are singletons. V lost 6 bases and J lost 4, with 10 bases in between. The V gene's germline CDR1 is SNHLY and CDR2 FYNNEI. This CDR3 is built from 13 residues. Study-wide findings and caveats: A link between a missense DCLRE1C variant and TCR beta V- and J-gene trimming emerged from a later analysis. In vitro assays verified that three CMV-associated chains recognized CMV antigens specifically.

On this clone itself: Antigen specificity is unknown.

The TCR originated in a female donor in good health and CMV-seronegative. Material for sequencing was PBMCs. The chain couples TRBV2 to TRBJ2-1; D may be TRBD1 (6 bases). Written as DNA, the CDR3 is TGTGCCAGCAGCGACGGACAGTACAATGAGCAGTTCTTC. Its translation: CASSDGQYNEQFF.